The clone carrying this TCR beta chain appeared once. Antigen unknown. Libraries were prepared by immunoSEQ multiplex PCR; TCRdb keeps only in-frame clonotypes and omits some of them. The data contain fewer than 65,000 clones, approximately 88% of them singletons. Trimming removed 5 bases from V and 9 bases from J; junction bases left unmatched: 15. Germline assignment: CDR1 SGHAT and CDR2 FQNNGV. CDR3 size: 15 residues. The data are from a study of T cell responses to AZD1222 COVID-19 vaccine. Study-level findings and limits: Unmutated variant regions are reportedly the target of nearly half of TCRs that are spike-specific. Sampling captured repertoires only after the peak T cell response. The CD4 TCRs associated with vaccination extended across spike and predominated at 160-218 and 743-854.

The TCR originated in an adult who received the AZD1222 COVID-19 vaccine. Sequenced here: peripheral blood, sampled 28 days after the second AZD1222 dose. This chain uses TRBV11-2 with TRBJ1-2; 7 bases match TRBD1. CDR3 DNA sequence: TGTGCCAGCAGCCACATAAAACAGGGGCCCATGAGCTACACCTTC. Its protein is CASSHIKQGPMSYTF.